The table lists the clone carrying this TCR beta chain with a few counts. The antigen is not known. V lost 2 bases and J lost 6, with 8 bases in between. This CDR3 has 13 residues. Oncomine TCR Beta short-read sequencing was applied to DNA from cultured CD4+ T cells. TCRdb redid the calling of the PCR reads with MiXCR, one entry per CDR3 protein. The repertoire holds about 20,000 distinct CDR3 sequences, with 35% to 45% as singletons. The sample comes from a study of vaccination and CD4 T cells after COVID-19. Background on the study: The convalescent population consisted of six males and four females, two of whom were of Hispanic ethnicity. Overlapping SARS-CoV-2, HCoV-NL63, HCoV-OC43 and HCoV-229E spike peptides were used to stimulate cells.

Study-wide points: The study examined relatively few convalescent patients and included no early post-infection timepoints.

Stated treatment: roughly ten-day PBMC culture with coronavirus spike peptide pools or control peptides (ViraFEST assay). First, ViraFEST expanded antigen-specific T cells with peptide pools, and next it sequenced the TCRs. The clonotype originates from a human donor who received a COVID-19 vaccine. Sequences were derived from CD4+ T cells from blood, cultured in vitro, sampled before SARS-CoV-2 vaccination. The chain recombines TRBV23-1 with TRBJ1-5, with D possibly matching TRBD1 (5 bases). TRBV23-1 is classed as an ORF, of uncertain function. CDR3 amino acids: CASSQGTGQPQHF. Here the CDR3 DNA reads TGCGCCAGCAGTCAAGGGACCGGTCAGCCCCAGCATTTT.